This T cell receptor (beta chain) emerged from a study of T cell repertoires in cytomegalovirus infection. Study summary: It was recently identified HLA-C-restricted and well-studied HLA-B-restricted CMV epitopes that the study used.

Trimming cost V 6 bases and J 0 bases, with 18 bases left between them. Per germline, CDR1 MDHEN and CDR2 SYDVKM. The CDR3 loop spans 17 amino acids. Study outcomes and limitations: Totalled public TCR beta family frequency picked out people who carried CMV plus the relevant HLA. Clonotypes of TCR beta that were HLA-C-restricted and CMV-specific dominated the ex vivo response.

Concerning this clonotype itself: Its antigen is currently unknown.

TCRdb processed the reads anew with MiXCR; each CDR3 protein has one entry. The profile shows 700,000 to 850,000 distinct CDR3 sequences, 32% of them singletons. Sample: cultured CD8+ T cells from PBMCs, taken from culture after CMV antigen stimulation. The chain joins TRBV28 to TRBJ1-5; D not resolved. The origin of this receptor is a human donor in good health (CMV status not recorded). Some clones in this sample may be carry-over from other donors' samples. The CDR3 loop reads CASRVRPGIYSNQPQHF. DNA of the CDR3: TGTGCCAGCAGAGTAAGACCAGGAATTTATAGCAATCAGCCCCAGCATTTT. The full variable domain, its missing parts supplied by reference TRBV28 and TRBJ1-5, is DVKVTQSSRYLVKRTGEKVFLECVQDMDHENMFWYRQDPGLGLRLIYFSYDVKMKEKGDIPEGYSVSREKKERFSLILESASTNQTSMYLCASRVRPGIYSNQPQHFGDGTRLSIL.